This entry lists 6 T cell receptor beta chains sequenced from one sample in a study of Graves' ophthalmopathy and Graves' hyperthyroidism. As the template, RNA transcripts were used to amplify TCR beta CDR3 regions. First-round RT-PCR used HTBI primers; second-round multiplex PCR followed. From the multiplex PCR reads, TCRdb called clonotypes with MiXCR, one entry per CDR3 protein. The data hold about 550,000 distinct CDR3 sequences, with approximately 35% observed a single time. Sequencing input: peripheral blood or thyroid tissue (not recorded which). These receptors all stem from an adult man with Graves' hyperthyroidism.

The chain employs TRBV7-9 and TRBJ1-1; D is possibly TRBD1 (6 bases). Trimming shortened V by 5 bases and J by 3 bases, and 13 bases separated the two germline ends. Germline CDR1 is SEHNR and CDR2 is FQNEAQ (reference sequence). The CDR3 is 14 residues long. The CDR3 protein is CASSGRGLDTEAFF. The CDR3 DNA reads TGTGCCAGCAGCGGGAGGGGGTTGGACACTGAAGCTTTCTTT.

At least ten counts were recorded for this clonotype. The chain recombines TRBV19 with TRBJ1-5; 10 bases line up with TRBD1. CDR3 length: 14 amino acids. The germline V gene encodes CDR1 LNHDA and CDR2 SQIVND (reference sequence). V lost 6 bases, J lost 6 bases, and 5 bases stayed unmatched. The CDR3 DNA is TGTGCCAGTAGAATGACAGGGGGCATTCAGCCCCAGCATTTT. Translated: CASRMTGGIQPQHF.

This clonotype was detected many times. This chain links TRBV6-6 with TRBJ2-5; 8 bases map to TRBD1. CDR3 length equals 15 residues. Germline CDR1 and CDR2: MNHNY and SVGAGI (reference sequence). The trim removed 4 bases at V and 2 bases at J, leaving 6 bases unmatched. The CDR3, as DNA: TGTGCCAGCAGTTCCGGGACAGGTCCTCAAGAGACCCAGTACTTC. Translation: CASSSGTGPQETQYF.

This clonotype occurred a few times. The rearrangement joins TRBV6-2 or TRBV6-3 to TRBJ2-5; 9 nucleotides line up with TRBD2. Per germline, CDR1 MNHEY and CDR2 SVGEGT. The CDR3 runs 15 residues. The V segment lost 0 bases and the J segment 5 bases; nucleotides outside the gene matches: 4. The chain's CDR3 is CASSYSGLAGETQYF. The CDR3 DNA follows: TGTGCCAGCAGTTACTCGGGACTAGCCGGGGAGACCCAGTACTTC.

The chain uses TRBV6-1 and TRBJ1-5; TRBD1 agrees at 11 bases. Trimming took 1 base from V and 6 from J; bases not matched to a gene: 2. This CDR3 has 15 residues. Germline CDR1 reads MNHNS; CDR2 reads SASEGT. CDR3 sequence (DNA): TGTGCCAGCAGTGAAGGGACAGGGGGCGGTCAGCCCCAGCATTTT. Protein sequence: CASSEGTGGGQPQHF.

This clonotype has a count of ten or more. The chain carries TRBV6-5 and TRBJ1-6; tentative D call: TRBD1 (5 bases). Germline loops: CDR1 MNHEY, CDR2 SVGAGI. The CDR3 sequence is 14 residues long. The V gene lost 7 bases and the J gene lost 5 bases, with 12 bases spanning the gap. The CDR3 DNA is TGTGCCAGCACCATGGGACCGCATAATTCACCCCTCCACTTT. This translates into CASTMGPHNSPLHF.